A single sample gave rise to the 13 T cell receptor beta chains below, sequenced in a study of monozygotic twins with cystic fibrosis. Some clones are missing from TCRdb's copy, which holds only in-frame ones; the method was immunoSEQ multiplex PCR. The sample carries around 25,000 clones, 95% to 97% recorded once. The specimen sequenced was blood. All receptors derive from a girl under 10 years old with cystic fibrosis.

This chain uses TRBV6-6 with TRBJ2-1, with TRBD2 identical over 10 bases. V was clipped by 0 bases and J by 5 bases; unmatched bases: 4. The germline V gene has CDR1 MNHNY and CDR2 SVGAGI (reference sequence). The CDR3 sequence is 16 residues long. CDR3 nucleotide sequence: TGTGCCAGCAGTTACTCAGCGGGAGGGCCCCACAATGAGCAGTTCTTC. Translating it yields CASSYSAGGPHNEQFF.

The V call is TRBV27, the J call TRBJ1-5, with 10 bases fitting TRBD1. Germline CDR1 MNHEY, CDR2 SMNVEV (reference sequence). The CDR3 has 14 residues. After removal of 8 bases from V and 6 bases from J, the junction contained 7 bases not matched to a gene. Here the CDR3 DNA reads TGTGCCAGCCGGGGACAGGGGAGCTCTCAGCCCCAGCATTTT. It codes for CASRGQGSSQPQHF.

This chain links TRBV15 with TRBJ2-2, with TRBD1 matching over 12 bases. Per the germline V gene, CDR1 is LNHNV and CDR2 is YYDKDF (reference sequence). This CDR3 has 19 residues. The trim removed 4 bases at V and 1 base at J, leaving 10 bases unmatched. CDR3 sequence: CATSTGPGTGGKNTGELFF. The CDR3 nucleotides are TGTGCCACCAGCACTGGTCCCGGGACAGGGGGCAAGAACACCGGGGAGCTGTTTTTT.

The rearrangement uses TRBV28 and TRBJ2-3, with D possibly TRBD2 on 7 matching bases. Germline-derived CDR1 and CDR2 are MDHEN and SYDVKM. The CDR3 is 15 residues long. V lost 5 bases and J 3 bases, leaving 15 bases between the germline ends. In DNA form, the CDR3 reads TGTGCCAGCAGTACAGGGAGGGCAAGGACAGATACGCAGTATTTT. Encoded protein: CASSTGRARTDTQYF.

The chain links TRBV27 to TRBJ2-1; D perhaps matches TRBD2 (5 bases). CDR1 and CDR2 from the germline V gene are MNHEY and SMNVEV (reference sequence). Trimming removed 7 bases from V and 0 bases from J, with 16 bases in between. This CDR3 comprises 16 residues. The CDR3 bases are TGTGCCAGCACACTGTTAAGCGGAGGCTCCTACAATGAGCAGTTCTTC. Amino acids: CASTLLSGGSYNEQFF.

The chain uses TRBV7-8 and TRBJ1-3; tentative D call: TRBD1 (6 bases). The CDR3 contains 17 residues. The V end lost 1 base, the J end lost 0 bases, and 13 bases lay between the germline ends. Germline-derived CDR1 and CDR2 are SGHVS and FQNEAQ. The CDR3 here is CASSLGGARGSGNTIYF. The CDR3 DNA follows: TGTGCCAGCAGCTTAGGGGGGGCGCGGGGCTCTGGAAACACCATATATTTT. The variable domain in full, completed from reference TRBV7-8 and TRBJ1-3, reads GAGVSQSPRYKVAKRGQDVALRCDPISGHVSLFWYQQALGQGPEFLTYFQNEAQLDKSGLPSDRFFAERPEGSVSTLKIQRTQQEDSAVYLCASSLGGARGSGNTIYFGEGSWLTVV.

The CDR3: CASSRRAPGTSGMTDTQYF. For the CDR3, the DNA is TGTGCCAGCAGTCGACGAGCACCCGGGACTAGCGGGATGACGGATACGCAGTATTTT. The gene calls are TRBV28 and TRBJ2-3; 13 bases line up with TRBD2. CDR3 size: 19 residues. After removal of 5 bases from V and 6 bases from J, the junction contained 17 bases not matched to a gene. Per the germline V gene, CDR1 is MDHEN and CDR2 is SYDVKM. Variable domain in full (rest from reference TRBV28 and TRBJ2-3): DVKVTQSSRYLVKRTGEKVFLECVQDMDHENMFWYRQDPGLGLRLIYFSYDVKMKEKGDIPEGYSVSREKKERFSLILESASTNQTSMYLCASSRRAPGTSGMTDTQYFGPGTRLTVL.

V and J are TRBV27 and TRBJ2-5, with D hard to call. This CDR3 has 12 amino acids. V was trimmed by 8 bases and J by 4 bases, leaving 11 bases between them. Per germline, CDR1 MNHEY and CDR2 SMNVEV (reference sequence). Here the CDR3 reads CASSRLGETQYF. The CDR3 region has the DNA TGTGCCAGCTCCCGATTGGGAGAGACCCAGTACTTC.

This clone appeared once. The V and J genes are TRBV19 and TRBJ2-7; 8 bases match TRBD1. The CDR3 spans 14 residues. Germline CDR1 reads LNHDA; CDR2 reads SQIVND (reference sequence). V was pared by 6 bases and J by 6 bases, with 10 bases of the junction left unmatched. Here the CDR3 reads CASSLRGLTVEQYF. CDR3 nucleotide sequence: TGTGCCAGTAGCCTCAGGGGGCTCACCGTCGAGCAGTACTTC.

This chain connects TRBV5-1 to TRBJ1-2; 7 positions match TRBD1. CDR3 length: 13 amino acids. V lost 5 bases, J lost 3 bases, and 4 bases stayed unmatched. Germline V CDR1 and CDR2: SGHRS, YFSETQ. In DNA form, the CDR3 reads TGCGCCAGCAGACTCCAGGGGGACTATGGCTACACCTTC. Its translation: CASRLQGDYGYTF.

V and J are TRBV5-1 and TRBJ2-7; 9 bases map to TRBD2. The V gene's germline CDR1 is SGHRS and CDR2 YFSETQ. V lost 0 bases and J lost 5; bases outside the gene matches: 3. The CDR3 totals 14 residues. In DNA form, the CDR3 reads TGCGCCAGCAGCTTGGTAGCGGGAGAAGACGAGCAGTACTTC. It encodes CASSLVAGEDEQYF. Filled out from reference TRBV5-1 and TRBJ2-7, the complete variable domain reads KAGVTQTPRYLIKTRGQQVTLSCSPISGHRSVSWYQQTPGQGLQFLFEYFSETQRNKGNFPGRFSGRQFSNSRSEMNVSTLELGDSALYLCASSLVAGEDEQYFGPGTRLTVT.

The CDR3 reads CASSRDLEQYF. CDR3 DNA sequence: TGTGCCAGCAGCAGGGATCTCGAGCAGTACTTC. The gene calls are TRBV28 and TRBJ2-7; tentatively, D is TRBD1 (5 bases). The germline V gene has CDR1 MDHEN and CDR2 SYDVKM. The CDR3 loop spans 11 amino acids. Deletions cut 6 bases from V and 6 bases from J, with 9 bases between.

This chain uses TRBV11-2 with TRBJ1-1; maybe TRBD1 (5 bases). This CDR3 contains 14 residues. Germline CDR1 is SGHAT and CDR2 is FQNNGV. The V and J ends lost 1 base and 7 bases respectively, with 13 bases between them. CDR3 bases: TGTGCCAGCAGCTTAGGGCGGGGGGTTGGTGAAGCTTTCTTT. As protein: CASSLGRGVGEAFF.